This T cell receptor (beta chain) was recorded in a study of blood T cell repertoires in COVID-19. Across the study: PBMCs, B-cell-depleted T cells, or T cells were the source of the cDNA or gDNA that made up the material.

In germline, CDR1 is LNHDA, CDR2 SQIVND (reference sequence). CDR3 size: 12 residues. The ends were cut back, 6 bases at V and 10 bases at J, with 13 bases in the middle. Per the study methods: Reference gene primers were amplified, and this amplification served to estimate nucleated cell counts. Profiling relied on immunoSEQ multiplex PCR, and the TCRdb table lists in-frame clones only, not all of them. The V and J calls and clone size are taken from that table; D and trimming were inferred from the DNA. This table holds roughly 250,000 clones, 80% to 85% found once. This receptor was obtained from a woman in her thirties or forties who had recovered from COVID-19. Sequenced input: peripheral blood. The gene calls are TRBV19 and TRBJ1-5; D remains ambiguous. CDR3: CASRQKSGPQHF. DNA for the CDR3: TGTGCCAGTAGACAAAAATCTGGCCCCCAGCATTTT. The variable domain in full, completed from reference TRBV19 and TRBJ1-5, reads DGGITQSPKYLFRKEGQNVTLSCEQNLNHDAMYWYRQDPGQGLRLIYYSQIVNDFQKGDIAEGYSVSREKKESFPLTVTSAQKNPTAFYLCASRQKSGPQHFGDGTRLSIL.